The 31 T cell receptor beta chains presented below share a single source sample, sequenced in a study of blood T cell repertoires in COVID-19. The table came from immunoSEQ multiplex PCR; TCRdb's copy has only in-frame clones and leaves some out. The table includes hundreds of thousands of clones, roughly 90% detected once. The sequenced material came from peripheral blood. The source of these receptors is a woman under 40 with COVID-19, enrolled during active disease.

CDR3 in DNA: TGTGCCAGCAGCCAAAGACTAGCGGGGGACCACGGGGAGACCCAGTACTTC. Protein: CASSQRLAGDHGETQYF. V is TRBV7-7 and J is TRBJ2-5; 12 bases align to TRBD2. The germline CDR1 and CDR2 sequences are SSHAT and FNYEAQ (reference sequence). The CDR3 sequence is 17 residues long. The trim removed 5 bases at V and 5 bases at J, leaving 12 bases unmatched.

The gene calls are TRBV3-1 (or the pseudogene TRBV3-2) and TRBJ2-3; D gene uncertain. Germline V gene sequence: CDR1 LGHDT, CDR2 YNNKEL (reference sequence). Trimming pared 4 bases from V and 4 bases from J, leaving 9 bases between. The CDR3 is made up of 13 amino acids. The CDR3 DNA reads as TGTGCCAGCAGCCTTCTGCCGGCAGATACGCAGTATTTT. As protein: CASSLLPADTQYF.

In nucleotides, the CDR3 is TGCGCCAGCAGCCCAGGGACTTATGTCTCCTACGAGCAGTACTTC. This codes for CASSPGTYVSYEQYF. The chain couples TRBV4-1 to TRBJ2-7, with D possibly TRBD2 on 6 matching bases. Between the trimmed V and J ends, which lost 4 bases and 0 bases, there was a span of 13 bases. The CDR3 is 15 amino acids. Per germline, CDR1 MGHRA and CDR2 YSYEKL.

This chain links TRBV27 with TRBJ1-4; D gene ambiguous. Trimming left V 7 bases short and J 14 bases short, with 23 bases between. Germline assignment: CDR1 MNHEY and CDR2 SMNVEV (reference sequence). CDR3 length: 14 amino acids. The CDR3 spells CASTNFWGGLRLFF. The DNA for the CDR3 is TGTGCCAGCACTAACTTTTGGGGAGGTTTAAGGCTGTTTTTT.

CDR3 loop: CSAVIGGPVTF. CDR3 DNA sequence: TGCAGTGCCGTTATAGGAGGTCCGGTCACCTTC. The chain has TRBV20-1 and TRBJ1-2; D remains unclear. The CDR3 loop spans 11 amino acids. The V end was cut by 6 bases, the J end by 13 bases, with 18 bases between. Germline lookup yields CDR1 DFQATT and CDR2 SNEGSKA (reference sequence).

This chain links TRBV2 with TRBJ2-7; a possible D gene is TRBD2 (6 bases). The CDR3 sequence is 15 residues long. Germline V CDR1 and CDR2: SNHLY, FYNNEI. V lost 4 bases to trimming and J lost 3 bases, with 16 bases between them. Written as DNA, the CDR3 is TGTGCCAGCAGTGTTGGAGGGGACCAGATCTACGAGCAGTACTTC. Encoded protein: CASSVGGDQIYEQYF.

This rearrangement joins TRBV4-1 to TRBJ1-2, with 8 positions matching TRBD1. CDR3 length: 15 residues. The ends lost 7 bases at V and 7 bases at J; junction bases unmatched: 14. Germline-derived CDR1 and CDR2 are MGHRA and YSYEKL. The CDR3 sequence: CASKGRTGSQVGYTF. The CDR3, as DNA: TGCGCCAGCAAGGGCAGGACAGGGAGTCAGGTTGGCTACACCTTC.

The chain is built from TRBV1 and TRBJ2-3; the DNA was not compared with TRBD2, the D call given in the table. TRBV1 is shown as a pseudogene. This CDR3 region has 18 residues. CDR3 bases: TGCACCAGCAGCCAACCCCGGGCTAGCGGGGCCTTCACAGATACGCAGTATTTT. Its translation is CTSSQPRASGAFTDTQYF.

The J gene is TRBJ2-3, the V gene TRBV5-1; 12 bases map to TRBD2. This CDR3 is built from 18 residues. Germline V CDR1 and CDR2: SGHRS, YFSETQ. V lost 3 bases to trimming and J lost 5 bases; unmatched junction nucleotides: 13. The CDR3 nucleotides are TGCGCCAGCAGCTCGGCGGCTAGCGGGGGGGCCGGGCTAGATACGCAGTATTTT. It translates to CASSSAASGGAGLDTQYF.

V usage is TRBV6-5 and J usage is TRBJ2-1; TRBD2 matches at 9 bases. The CDR3 runs 14 residues. V dropped 2 bases and J dropped 9; count of bases not matched to a gene: 5. Germline-derived CDR1 and CDR2 are MNHEY and SVGAGI. The CDR3 reads CASSYKRGVGEQFF. CDR3 nucleotide sequence: TGTGCCAGCAGTTACAAGCGGGGGGTCGGTGAGCAGTTCTTC.

The chain carries TRBV4-1 and TRBJ2-7; D gene uncertain. CDR3 length: 16 residues. Trimming pared 1 base from V and 0 bases from J, leaving 13 bases between. Germline CDR1 and CDR2: MGHRA and YSYEKL. As DNA, the CDR3 is TGCGCCAGCAGCCAAGGGCCCAGCGAGAGCTCCTACGAGCAGTACTTC. As protein: CASSQGPSESSYEQYF.

This clone was detected once. This chain connects TRBV15 to TRBJ1-1; D unresolved. CDR1 is LNHNV, CDR2 YYDKDF, per germline (reference sequence). The CDR3 spans 14 residues. V was pared by 3 bases and J by 8 bases, with 16 bases between. CDR3 residues: CATSRRVLGAEAFF. In DNA, the CDR3 is TGTGCCACCAGCAGGAGAGTTCTTGGAGCAGAAGCTTTCTTT.

The chain uses TRBV27 and TRBJ2-1; the match to TRBD1 covers 10 bases. The trim removed 5 bases at V and 5 bases at J, leaving 12 bases unmatched. Per germline, CDR1 MNHEY and CDR2 SMNVEV (reference sequence). This CDR3 is built from 17 residues. This CDR3 is CASSRGPGTGDHNEQFF. The CDR3 DNA follows: TGTGCCAGCAGTCGCGGTCCGGGGACAGGGGACCACAATGAGCAGTTCTTC.

The CDR3 sequence: CSVSGGRELSGANVLTF. Written as DNA, the CDR3 is TGCAGCGTTTCAGGGGGGCGCGAGTTATCTGGGGCCAACGTCCTGACTTTC. The chain recombines TRBV29-1 with TRBJ2-6, with D possibly TRBD1 on 7 matching bases. Trimming took off 5 bases at V and 1 base at J, with 18 bases between the two ends. This CDR3 contains 17 residues. Looked up from germline, CDR1 is SQVTM and CDR2 is ANQGSEA.

This chain links TRBV21-1 with TRBJ1-2. TRBV21-1 is a documented pseudogene. The CDR3 has 19 residues. CDR3 nucleotide sequence: TGTGCCAGCAGAACGAGGGAAAGGGCCATCCGAGCCCCTAACTATGGCTACACCTTC. It encodes CASRTRERAIRAPNYGYTF.

The chain joins TRBV19 to TRBJ1-5, with a tentative D call TRBD1 (6 bases). V shed 5 bases and J shed 2 bases, with 16 bases lying between them. The CDR3 has 16 residues. CDR1 and CDR2 (germline): LNHDA, SQIVND (reference sequence). The CDR3, as DNA: TGTGCCAGTAGTTTTCAACCCGGACAGCGCAATCAGCCCCAGCATTTT. It yields the protein CASSFQPGQRNQPQHF. Based on the CDR3 plus reference TRBV19 and TRBJ1-5, the full variable domain is DGGITQSPKYLFRKEGQNVTLSCEQNLNHDAMYWYRQDPGQGLRLIYYSQIVNDFQKGDIAEGYSVSREKKESFPLTVTSAQKNPTAFYLCASSFQPGQRNQPQHFGDGTRLSIL.

A word on this clone: The same CDR3 arises from other DNA sequences in this sample as well. The rearrangement uses TRBV18 and TRBJ2-5; 10 positions match TRBD2. Germline V CDR1 and CDR2: KGHSH, LQKENI. With V trimmed by 3 bases and J by 5 bases, 0 bases remained unmatched. The length of the CDR3 is 13 residues. CDR3 DNA sequence: TGTGCCAGCTCACCGGGACTAGCGGAGACCCAGTACTTC. Translated, it gives CASSPGLAETQYF.

This chain connects TRBV6-4 to TRBJ1-5; D unclear. CDR1 is MRHNA, CDR2 SNTAGT, per germline. The CDR3 totals 15 residues. Trimming shortened V by 4 bases and J by 3 bases, and 13 bases separated the two germline ends. CDR3 coding DNA: TGTGCCAGCAGTGCTACGGGGATAAACAATCAGCCCCAGCATTTT. As protein: CASSATGINNQPQHF.

The rearrangement joins TRBV14 to TRBJ1-3; 10 bases match TRBD1. The CDR3 extends over 17 amino acids. Losses at the gene ends were 4 bases for V and 2 bases for J; bases not matched to a gene: 8. Germline V lookup: CDR1 SGHDN, CDR2 FVKESK. This chain's CDR3 is CASSRKRGTGAGNTIYF. The CDR3 region has the DNA TGTGCCAGCAGCCGCAAAAGGGGGACAGGGGCTGGAAACACCATATATTTT. Full variable domain (missing parts from reference TRBV14 and TRBJ1-3): EAGVTQFPSHSVIEKGQTVTLRCDPISGHDNLYWYRRVMGKEIKFLLHFVKESKQDESGMPNNRFLAERTGGTYSTLKVQPAELEDSGVYFCASSRKRGTGAGNTIYFGEGSWLTVV.

V gene TRBV27 combines with J gene TRBJ1-5; D gene unclear. CDR3 length: 15 amino acids. Germline-derived CDR1 and CDR2 are MNHEY and SMNVEV (reference sequence). V was shortened by 5 bases and J by 5 bases, with 16 bases between the two germline ends. The DNA of the CDR3 is TGTGCCAGCAGTCCAACCCGGGGTTGGGATCAGCCCCAGCATTTT. Amino acid sequence: CASSPTRGWDQPQHF.

V usage is TRBV28 and J usage is TRBJ1-3, with TRBD1 matching over 9 bases. Germline V gives CDR1 MDHEN, CDR2 SYDVKM. The trim removed 5 bases at V and 2 bases at J, leaving 4 bases unmatched. The CDR3 spans 15 residues. CDR3 residues: CASSEQGAAGNTIYF. The CDR3, as DNA: TGTGCCAGCAGTGAACAGGGGGCTGCTGGAAACACCATATATTTT.

The genes are TRBV7-8 and TRBJ1-2; D not resolved. The CDR3 consists of 13 residues. Between the trimmed V and J ends, which lost 2 bases and 7 bases, there was a span of 11 bases. CDR1 SGHVS and CDR2 FQNEAQ come from the germline V gene. Written as DNA, the CDR3 is TGTGCCAGCAGCTTACAGGTGGTTGGTGGCTACACCTTC. Its translation: CASSLQVVGGYTF.

J is TRBJ2-5 and V is TRBV13; tentative D call: TRBD1 (6 bases). Germline CDR1 PRHDT, CDR2 FYEKMQ (reference sequence). The CDR3 contains 13 residues. The germline V and J ends were trimmed by 6 bases and 3 bases, with 11 bases remaining between them. The CDR3: CASSRQEEETQYF. CDR3 nucleotides: TGTGCCAGCAGTCGACAGGAGGAAGAGACCCAGTACTTC.

This clone was counted a few times. The chain combines TRBV12-5 with TRBJ2-7; TRBD1 aligns across 7 bases. Per germline, CDR1 LGHNT and CDR2 FRNRAP. The CDR3 loop spans 14 amino acids. V gave up 5 bases and J gave up 4 bases; unmatched junction bases: 8. CDR3 protein: CASGQMGQFYEQYF. The CDR3 DNA follows: TGTGCTAGTGGTCAAATGGGACAGTTTTACGAGCAGTACTTC.

This chain links TRBV6-2 or TRBV6-3 with TRBJ2-5, with TRBD2 matching over 9 bases. The CDR3 has 15 amino acids. Germline loops: CDR1 MNHEY, CDR2 SVGEGT. Trimming removed 2 bases from V and 3 bases from J; junction bases left unmatched: 4. In nucleotides, the CDR3 is TGTGCCAGCAGTTACAGGGCTAGCGGGGAAGAGACCCAGTACTTC. Protein product: CASSYRASGEETQYF.

The CDR3 region is CASSPGVSEAFF. The CDR3, as DNA: TGTGCCAGCAGCCCGGGGGTTTCTGAAGCTTTCTTT. The V call is TRBV5-4, the J call TRBJ1-1; weak D call: TRBD1 (5 bases). Between the trimmed V and J ends, which lost 4 bases and 6 bases, there was a span of 10 bases. This CDR3 is built from 12 residues. CDR1 is SGHNT, CDR2 YYREEE, per germline (reference sequence).

This clone appeared a single time. J is TRBJ1-1 and V is TRBV7-8; tentatively, D is TRBD1 (6 bases). Between the trimmed V and J ends, which lost 3 bases and 2 bases, there was a span of 16 bases. CDR1 and CDR2 from the germline V gene are SGHVS and FQNEAQ. The CDR3 length is 16 residues. The CDR3: CASSFDSNRANTEAFF. As DNA, the CDR3 is TGTGCCAGCAGCTTCGATAGTAACAGGGCCAACACTGAAGCTTTCTTT.

The rearrangement links TRBV30 to TRBJ2-1; possibly TRBD2 for D (7 bases). The CDR3 covers 13 residues. From germline, CDR1 is GTSNPN and CDR2 SVGIG (reference sequence). Trimming removed 5 bases from V and 8 bases from J, with 16 bases in between. CDR3 residues: CAWHRPGGDEQFF. Here the CDR3 DNA reads TGTGCCTGGCATAGACCGGGGGGCGATGAGCAGTTCTTC.

V gene TRBV12-3 or TRBV12-4 combines with J gene TRBJ2-7; weak D call: TRBD2 (5 bases). The CDR3 length is 13 residues. The V end was cut by 6 bases, the J end by 4 bases, with 13 bases between. In nucleotides, the CDR3 is TGTGCCAGCAGCTCCGGGCTAGCTTACGAGCAGTACTTC. Translated: CASSSGLAYEQYF.

The rearrangement joins TRBV19 to TRBJ2-5; D is ambiguous. The germline CDR1 and CDR2 sequences are LNHDA and SQIVND (reference sequence). The ends were cut back, 2 bases at V and 1 base at J, with 5 bases in the middle. The CDR3 consists of 13 residues. The CDR3 protein is CASSIWPQETQYF. The CDR3 coding sequence is TGTGCCAGTAGTATATGGCCCCAAGAGACCCAGTACTTC.

This chain links TRBV7-9 with TRBJ2-3; D might be TRBD1 (6 bases). Per the germline V gene, CDR1 is SEHNR and CDR2 is FQNEAQ (reference sequence). CDR3 size: 15 residues. The V end lost 4 bases, the J end lost 2 bases, and 13 bases lay between the germline ends. CDR3 nucleotide sequence: TGTGCCAGCAGCTCGAGGGGACAATTCACAGATACGCAGTATTTT. Protein: CASSSRGQFTDTQYF.